Listed here is a single T cell receptor beta chain. The CDR3 loop spans 15 amino acids. The V and J ends lost 2 bases and 6 bases, in that order; junction bases with no gene match: 3. CDR1 and CDR2 (germline): MNHEY, SVGAGI. Samples came from patients with localized non-small cell lung adenocarcinoma. These data come from a study of CD4 and CD8 cells across lung adenocarcinoma regions. TCRdb reanalysed the PCR reads using MiXCR and keeps one entry per CDR3 protein. The table includes 5,100 or so distinct CDR3 sequences, 60% to 80% detected once. This receptor was taken from a female donor with lung adenocarcinoma. The CD4 and CD8 labels of this study may be unreliable. Sequenced material: CD4+ T cells from the center of a lung tumor. This chain links TRBV6-5 with TRBJ2-3; TRBD2 agrees at 12 bases. CDR3 region: CASSYRLAGVDTQYF. For the CDR3, the DNA is TGTGCCAGCAGTTACCGACTAGCGGGAGTGGATACGCAGTATTTT.